These 8 T cell receptor beta chains came from one sample sequenced in a study of cytomegalovirus exposure and HLA in healthy donors. The protocol was immunoSEQ multiplex PCR, while the TCRdb copy is restricted to in-frame clones and leaves out a portion. The sample has some 200,000 clones; around nine tenths are singletons. Sequencing was done on a sample of PBMCs. The source of these receptors is a woman aged 18-29 years in good health and CMV-seronegative.

J is TRBJ2-7 and V is TRBV7-8; D is possibly TRBD1 (5 bases). The CDR3 contains 15 residues. The germline V gene encodes CDR1 SGHVS and CDR2 FQNEAQ. The V end lost 1 base, the J end lost 5 bases, and 15 bases lay between the germline ends. CDR3 amino acids: CASSLVTQGINEQYF. CDR3 nucleotides: TGTGCCAGCAGCTTAGTCACCCAGGGTATCAACGAGCAGTACTTC. Using reference TRBV7-8 and TRBJ2-7 for the parts outside the CDR3, the full variable domain is GAGVSQSPRYKVAKRGQDVALRCDPISGHVSLFWYQQALGQGPEFLTYFQNEAQLDKSGLPSDRFFAERPEGSVSTLKIQRTQQEDSAVYLCASSLVTQGINEQYFGPGTRLTVT.

V is TRBV30 and J is TRBJ1-3; D remains unclear. This CDR3 has 15 amino acids. CDR1 is GTSNPN and CDR2 is SVGIG in the germline V gene (reference sequence). V lost 4 bases to trimming and J lost 0 bases, with 13 bases between them. CDR3 protein: CAWTRRESSGNTIYF. CDR3 coding DNA: TGTGCCTGGACCCGCCGGGAGAGCTCTGGAAACACCATATATTTT. The whole variable domain, filled in from reference TRBV30 and TRBJ1-3, reads SQTIHQWPATLVQPVGSPLSLECTVEGTSNPNLYWYRQAAGRGLQLLFYSVGIGQISSEVPQNLSASRPQDRQFILSSKKLLLSDSGFYLCAWTRRESSGNTIYFGEGSWLTVV.

This chain joins TRBV18 and TRBJ2-3; 8 bases are shared with TRBD2. CDR1 is KGHSH, CDR2 LQKENI, per germline. The CDR3 has 18 residues. Losses at the gene ends were 1 base for V and 1 base for J; bases not matched to a gene: 10. The CDR3 DNA reads TGTGCCAGCTCACCACAAAGCGGGAGCCACCGGGGCACAGATACGCAGTATTTT. This gives the protein CASSPQSGSHRGTDTQYF.

The gene calls are TRBV14 and TRBJ2-2, with 11 bases aligning to TRBD2. Trimming took 0 bases from V and 6 from J; bases not matched to a gene: 9. CDR1 is SGHDN and CDR2 is FVKESK in the germline V gene. The CDR3 sequence is 18 residues long. The CDR3 loop reads CASSQEWVTSGKAGELFF. Here the CDR3 DNA reads TGTGCCAGCAGCCAAGAATGGGTGACTAGCGGGAAGGCCGGGGAGCTGTTTTTT.

V gene TRBV7-9 combines with J gene TRBJ2-1, with 10 bases that match TRBD2. The CDR3 covers 15 residues. CDR1 and CDR2 (germline): SEHNR, FQNEAQ (reference sequence). J gave up 6 bases and V 5 bases, and 7 bases lay outside the gene matches. The chain's CDR3 is CASSTRTSGTNEQFF. CDR3 coding DNA: TGTGCCAGCAGCACCCGGACTAGCGGAACCAATGAGCAGTTCTTC.

The rearrangement uses TRBV7-9 and TRBJ1-1; 7 bases map to TRBD1. Germline values: CDR1 SEHNR, CDR2 FQNEAQ (reference sequence). V lost 5 bases and J lost 1; bases outside the gene matches: 4. The CDR3 totals 14 residues. The CDR3 DNA reads as TGTGCCAGCAGCCACCGGGACAGGAACACTGAAGCTTTCTTT. Translating gives CASSHRDRNTEAFF.

This clone appeared a single time. The same CDR3 also results from other DNA sequences found in this sample. This sequence joins TRBV7-3 and TRBJ2-2; 8 nucleotides line up with TRBD1. The CDR3 runs to 15 residues. The junction had 2 bases not matched to a gene; V was cut back by 5 bases and J by 0 bases. CDR1 and CDR2 (germline): SGHTA, FQGTGA. The CDR3 nucleotides read TGTGCCAGCAGCCTACAGGGGGCGAACACCGGGGAGCTGTTTTTT. Its translation: CASSLQGANTGELFF.

In this sample, this clone turned up once. This chain joins TRBV7-2 and TRBJ2-7; weak D call: TRBD1 (6 bases). The CDR3 totals 15 residues. Trimming shortened V by 0 bases and J by 6 bases, and 15 bases separated the two germline ends. Germline V CDR1 and CDR2: SGHTA, FQGNSA. The CDR3 here is CASSLAQGFQGEQYF. CDR3 nucleotides: TGTGCCAGCAGCTTAGCACAGGGATTTCAGGGCGAGCAGTACTTC.